This passage covers 18 T cell receptor beta chains from one sample sequenced in a study of T cell responses to AZD1222 COVID-19 vaccine. Only in-frame clones appear in the TCRdb table, and some are missing; sequencing was by immunoSEQ multiplex PCR. Of 150,000 to 200,000 clones listed, almost 90% are singletons. The sample was peripheral blood, taken 28 days after the second AZD1222 dose. The receptor source for this set is an adult who received the AZD1222 COVID-19 vaccine.

This chain connects TRBV30 to TRBJ2-7, with TRBD2 matching 13 bases. The CDR3 is made up of 15 amino acids. Germline trimming cut 2 bases from V and 9 bases from J; bases unmatched to any gene: 10. Germline values: CDR1 GTSNPN, CDR2 SVGIG (reference sequence). The CDR3 nucleotides read TGTGCCTGGAGTAATCGACTAGCGGGGGGCGTCTCGCAGTACTTC. It encodes CAWSNRLAGGVSQYF. Full variable domain (remainder filled in from reference TRBV30 and TRBJ2-7): SQTIHQWPATLVQPVGSPLSLECTVEGTSNPNLYWYRQAAGRGLQLLFYSVGIGQISSEVPQNLSASRPQDRQFILSSKKLLLSDSGFYLCAWSNRLAGGVSQYFGPGTRLTVT.

V gene TRBV27 combines with J gene TRBJ2-1; TRBD2 matches at 10 bases. Germline loops: CDR1 MNHEY, CDR2 SMNVEV (reference sequence). Germline trimming cut 4 bases from V and 0 bases from J; bases unmatched to any gene: 9. The CDR3 loop spans 18 amino acids. CDR3 loop: CASSWFWASGGSYNEQFF. DNA for the CDR3: TGTGCCAGCAGTTGGTTCTGGGCTAGCGGGGGCTCCTACAATGAGCAGTTCTTC.

The chain employs TRBV5-1 and TRBJ2-7, with 10 bases lining up with TRBD2. CDR1 and CDR2 (germline): SGHRS, YFSETQ. V trimming: 6 bases; J trimming: 7 bases; junction bases outside the gene matches: 10. This CDR3 is built from 14 residues. The CDR3 region is CASNTLAGVGEQYF. In DNA, the CDR3 is TGCGCCAGCAACACCCTAGCGGGGGTCGGGGAGCAGTACTTC.

The chain links TRBV27 to TRBJ2-7; the match to TRBD1 covers 9 bases. With 5 bases clipped from V and 7 bases from J, the junction kept 9 bases outside the gene matches. The CDR3 consists of 14 residues. Per germline, CDR1 MNHEY and CDR2 SMNVEV (reference sequence). The CDR3 region has the DNA TGTGCCAGCAGTCCGCGGGACAGGGTAGGTGAGCAGTACTTC. The encoded protein is CASSPRDRVGEQYF.

This clone was picked up one time. This rearrangement joins TRBV19 to TRBJ1-5; a possible D gene is TRBD1 (5 bases). Germline lookup yields CDR1 LNHDA and CDR2 SQIVND (reference sequence). Trimming removed 7 bases at V and 2 bases at J, with 12 bases between. CDR3 length equals 14 residues. This CDR3 is CASMGRGGNQPQHF. DNA of the CDR3: TGTGCCAGTATGGGGAGGGGTGGCAATCAGCCCCAGCATTTT.

The V gene is TRBV5-4, the J gene TRBJ1-4, with D hard to call. V lost 2 bases to trimming and J lost 5 bases, with 10 bases between them. CDR3 length: 14 residues. The V gene's germline CDR1 is SGHNT and CDR2 YYREEE (reference sequence). The CDR3 DNA follows: TGTGCCAGCAGCTTAAATGGCAGGAATGAAAAACTGTTTTTT. Translating it yields CASSLNGRNEKLFF. Together with reference TRBV5-4 and TRBJ1-4, the CDR3 gives the full variable domain: ETGVTQSPTHLIKTRGQQVTLRCSSQSGHNTVSWYQQALGQGPQFIFQYYREEENGRGNFPPRFSGLQFPNYSSELNVNALELDDSALYLCASSLNGRNEKLFFGSGTQLSVL.

This clone has a single count. The CDR3 sequence is CASSERGPHSNTEAFF. CDR3 bases: TGCGCCAGCAGTGAGCGGGGCCCCCACTCGAACACTGAAGCTTTCTTT. The chain recombines TRBV10-1 with TRBJ1-1; maybe TRBD1 (5 bases). The germline V gene has CDR1 WNHNN and CDR2 SYGVQD (reference sequence). V lost 2 bases, J lost 1 base, and 14 bases lay in between. CDR3 length: 16 residues.

This clone was seen a single time. This rearrangement joins TRBV30 to TRBJ1-1; TRBD1 aligns across 8 bases. V shed 3 bases, J shed 5 bases, and the junction held 2 bases outside the gene matches. This CDR3 is built from 12 residues. The germline V gene encodes CDR1 GTSNPN and CDR2 SVGIG (reference sequence). CDR3 nucleotides: TGTGCCTGGAGGGACAGGGCTACTGAAGCTTTCTTT. This sequence encodes CAWRDRATEAFF.

The V call is TRBV3-1 (or the pseudogene TRBV3-2), the J call TRBJ1-1; 8 nucleotides align to TRBD1. Per the germline V gene, CDR1 is LGHDT and CDR2 is YNNKEL (reference sequence). Losses at the gene ends were 2 bases for V and 7 bases for J; bases not matched to a gene: 6. The CDR3 length is 14 residues. The CDR3 region has the DNA TGTGCCAGCAGCCAACCGGACAGGGCGAGTGAAGCTTTCTTT. Its protein is CASSQPDRASEAFF.

This chain connects TRBV29-1 to TRBJ2-3, with no clear D. This CDR3 has 14 residues. The ends were cut back, 1 base at V and 0 bases at J, with 8 bases in the middle. CDR1 SQVTM and CDR2 ANQGSEA come from the germline V gene. The CDR3 DNA follows: TGCAGCGTTGAAGGGTGGATCAGCACAGATACGCAGTATTTT. This encodes CSVEGWISTDTQYF.

The chain is built from TRBV30 and TRBJ1-5, with D perhaps TRBD1 (5 bases). Trimming shortened V by 2 bases and J by 3 bases, and 11 bases separated the two germline ends. The length of the CDR3 is 14 residues. The V gene's germline CDR1 is GTSNPN and CDR2 SVGIG (reference sequence). CDR3 bases: TGTGCCTGGAGTAAGGGGTTCGACAATCAGCCCCAGCATTTT. Translating gives CAWSKGFDNQPQHF.

V is TRBV9 and J is TRBJ1-3, with a possible D match to TRBD1 (6 bases). The CDR3 spans 15 residues. Germline V CDR1 and CDR2: SGDLS, YYNGEE. With 0 bases removed from V and 4 bases from J, the gap between germline ends came to 11 bases. The DNA for the CDR3 is TGTGCCAGCAGCGTAGAGGGGGGCCACGGAAACACCATATATTTT. It translates to CASSVEGGHGNTIYF.

The V call is TRBV20-1, the J call TRBJ1-6; TRBD1 is a possible D gene (5 bases). CDR1 and CDR2 from the germline V gene are DFQATT and SNEGSKA (reference sequence). Trimming pared 3 bases from V and 14 bases from J, leaving 8 bases between. CDR3 length: 10 residues. In nucleotides, the CDR3 is TGCAGTGCTAGCCAGGGTTCCCTCCACTTT. Translated, it gives CSASQGSLHF.

This clone was counted between two and nine times. The genes are TRBV19 and TRBJ1-1; D perhaps matches TRBD1 (5 bases). Germline-derived CDR1 and CDR2 are LNHDA and SQIVND (reference sequence). The V gene lost 7 bases and the J gene lost 7 bases, with 19 bases spanning the gap. This CDR3 contains 14 residues. The chain's CDR3 is CASKANWGEIEAFF. Here the CDR3 DNA reads TGTGCCAGTAAGGCCAACTGGGGGGAAATTGAAGCTTTCTTT.

V usage is TRBV15 and J usage is TRBJ1-5; D is unclear. CDR1 and CDR2 (germline): LNHNV, YYDKDF (reference sequence). This CDR3 has 15 residues. Trimming shortened V by 0 bases and J by 7 bases, and 13 bases separated the two germline ends. CDR3 loop: CATSRDLPGRQPQHF. DNA for the CDR3: TGTGCCACCAGCAGAGATTTGCCCGGGAGGCAGCCCCAGCATTTT. The full variable domain, with the rest looked up from reference TRBV15 and TRBJ1-5, is DAMVIQNPRYQVTQFGKPVTLSCSQTLNHNVMYWYQQKSSQAPKLLFHYYDKDFNNEADTPDNFQSRRPNTSFCFLDIRSPGLGDTAMYLCATSRDLPGRQPQHFGDGTRLSIL.

The chain has TRBV12-3 or TRBV12-4 and TRBJ2-5; no reliable D call. The CDR3 extends over 12 amino acids. V was clipped by 3 bases and J by 5 bases, with 7 bases between them. CDR3 amino acids: CASSFLSETQYF. CDR3 sequence (DNA): TGTGCCAGCAGTTTCTTAAGCGAGACCCAGTACTTC.

This chain's CDR3 is CASSVTPAGELFF. The CDR3 region has the DNA TGTGCCAGCAGCGTAACTCCAGCCGGGGAGCTGTTTTTT. The genes are TRBV9 and TRBJ2-2; D gene ambiguous. The germline gives CDR1 SGDLS, CDR2 YYNGEE. Trimming took 1 base from V and 6 from J, leaving 7 bases between them. The length of the CDR3 is 13 residues.

The rearrangement uses TRBV29-1 and TRBJ2-2; D perhaps matches TRBD1 (5 bases). This CDR3 region has 13 residues. Germline CDR1 reads SQVTM; CDR2 reads ANQGSEA. V gave up 4 bases and J gave up 8 bases, with 14 bases separating them. DNA of the CDR3: TGCAGCGTTGTTAGCCAGGGCGGTGGGGAGCTGTTTTTT. It codes for CSVVSQGGGELFF.